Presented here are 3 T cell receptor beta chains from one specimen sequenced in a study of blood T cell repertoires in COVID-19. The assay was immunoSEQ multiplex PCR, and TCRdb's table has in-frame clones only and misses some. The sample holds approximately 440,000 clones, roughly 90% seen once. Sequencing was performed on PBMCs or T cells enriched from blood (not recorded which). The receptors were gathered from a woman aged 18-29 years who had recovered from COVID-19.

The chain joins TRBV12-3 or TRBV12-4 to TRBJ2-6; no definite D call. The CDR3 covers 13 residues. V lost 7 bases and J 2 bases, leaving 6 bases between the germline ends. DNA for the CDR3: TGTGCCAGCAAGCTCCCTGGGGCCAACGTCCTGACTTTC. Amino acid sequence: CASKLPGANVLTF.

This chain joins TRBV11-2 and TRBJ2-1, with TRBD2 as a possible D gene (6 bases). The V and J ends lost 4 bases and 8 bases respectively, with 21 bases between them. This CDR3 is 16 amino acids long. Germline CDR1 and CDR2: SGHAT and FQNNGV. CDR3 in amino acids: CASSWGLRTYGDEQFF. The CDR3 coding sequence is TGTGCCAGCAGCTGGGGACTCCGTACCTACGGCGATGAGCAGTTCTTC.

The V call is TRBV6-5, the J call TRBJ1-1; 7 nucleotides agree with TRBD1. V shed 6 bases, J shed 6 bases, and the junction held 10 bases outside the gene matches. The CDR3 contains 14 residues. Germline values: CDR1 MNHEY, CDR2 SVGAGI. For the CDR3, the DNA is TGTGCCAGCAGACGGACAGGAAAAGGGCCTGAAGCTTTCTTT. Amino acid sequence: CASRRTGKGPEAFF.